These T cell receptor beta chains were read from a single sample in a study of blood T cell repertoires in COVID-19. Clones were read by immunoSEQ multiplex PCR, and TCRdb kept only the in-frame ones, dropping some. The data show a few hundred thousand clones, with just over 90% seen just once and about 0.9% held by the top ten. Specimen: PBMCs or T cells enriched from blood (not recorded which). The receptors originated from a woman aged 40 to 55 who had been exposed to COVID-19. Each CDR3 is given with its conserved first and last residue. A D gene is named only where the DNA matches it firmly. Some rows have no size entry. The others give once, few or many, or a class for an expanded clone.

abundance | len | j_gene | d_gene | v_gene | CDR3nt | CDR3aa
. | 14 | TRBJ1-2 | . | TRBV7-9 | TGTGCCAGCAGCTTCGTCAACCCAAGGGGCGGCTACACCTTC | CASSFVNPRGGYTF
. | 15 | TRBJ1-1 | . | TRBV25-1 | TGTGCCAGCAGTCCCCGAGGAGGGGATGGCACTGAAGCTTTCTTT | CASSPRGGDGTEAFF
. | 18 | TRBJ1-5 | TRBD1 | TRBV27 | TGTGCCAGCCGGACCGGGACAGGGGTAAATTATAGCAATCAGCCCCAGCATTTT | CASRTGTGVNYSNQPQHF
. | 13 | TRBJ1-1 | . | TRBV10-3 | TGTGCCATCAGTGAGAACACCAGGTCGAAAGCTTTCTTT | CAISENTRSKAFF
. | 16 | TRBJ1-1 | . | TRBV7-2 | TGTGCCAGCAGCATGGGCCCCAGGGGTGAGAACACTGAAGCTTTCTTT | CASSMGPRGENTEAFF
. | 17 | TRBJ2-4 | . | TRBV11-3 | TGTGCCAGCAGCTCCCGGACAGTCAACTTGATTAAAAACATTCAGTACTTC | CASSSRTVNLIKNIQYF
once | 15 | TRBJ2-7 | . | TRBV9 | TGTGCCAGCAGCGTAGAGGAGGGATTCTCCTACGAGCAGTACTTC | CASSVEEGFSYEQYF
once | 13 | TRBJ1-2 | . | TRBV30 | TGTGCCTGGAGAGGAACAGGGATGTATGGCTACACCTTC | CAWRGTGMYGYTF
. | 17 | TRBJ2-3 | TRBD2 | TRBV29-1 | TGCAGCGAGATACGACTAGCGGGGGCCAGTAGCACAGATACGCAGTATTTT | CSEIRLAGASSTDTQYF
. | 14 | TRBJ2-7 | TRBD1 | TRBV5-1 | TGCGCCAGCAGCCCGGGACAGGGAGACTACGAGCAGTACTTC | CASSPGQGDYEQYF
. | 13 | TRBJ1-2 | . | TRBV30 | TGTGCCTGGGGCAGGGGAGGGGCCTATGGCTACACCTTC | CAWGRGGAYGYTF
. | 12 | TRBJ2-7 | . | TRBV7-9 | TGTGCCAGCAGCTTAGGTACCTACGAGCAGTACTTC | CASSLGTYEQYF
. | 13 | TRBJ1-2 | TRBD1 | TRBV11-2 | TGTGCCAGCAGCCCCGACAGGGCGAGGGGCTACACCTTC | CASSPDRARGYTF
. | 16 | TRBJ2-2 | TRBD2 | TRBV27 | TGTGCCAGCAGTTTAGTGTCTAGCGGGATGGGCGGGGAGCTGTTTTTT | CASSLVSSGMGGELFF
. | 15 | TRBJ2-3 | TRBD1 | TRBV6-6 | TGTGCCAGCAGTTACGGCAGGGGGTTTAAAGATACGCAGTATTTT | CASSYGRGFKDTQYF
once | 15 | TRBJ2-3 | . | TRBV24-1 | TGTGCCACCAGTGATTTGCAGCGGGGCACAGATACGCAGTATTTT | CATSDLQRGTDTQYF
. | 14 | TRBJ1-1 | TRBD1 | TRBV19 | TGTGCCAGTATTAGACAGGGGAAGAACACTGAAGCTTTCTTT | CASIRQGKNTEAFF
. | 15 | TRBJ2-1 | TRBD2 | TRBV25-1 | TGTGCCAGCAGCTTTAGCGGGACCCTTTACAATGAGCAGTTCTTC | CASSFSGTLYNEQFF
. | 16 | TRBJ2-1 | TRBD1 | TRBV11-3 | TGTGCCAGCAGCGGCCGGGGACAGGGGGCCAACTGGGAGCAGTTCTTC | CASSGRGQGANWEQFF
. | 15 | TRBJ1-6 | . | TRBV7-9 | TGTGCCAGCAGCTCATCAGCTCGGGATAATTCACCCCTCCACTTT | CASSSSARDNSPLHF
. | 13 | TRBJ1-2 | TRBD1 | TRBV7-2 | TGTGCCAGCAGCCAGGACAGGAACTATGGCTACACCTTC | CASSQDRNYGYTF
. | 13 | TRBJ1-2 | . | TRBV7-9 | TGTGCCAGCAGCCTCGGCGGGAACTATGGCTACACCTTC | CASSLGGNYGYTF
. | 15 | TRBJ1-5 | TRBD1 | TRBV19 | TGTGCCAGTAGTATGCGTCAGGGGGCGAATCAGCCCCAGCATTTT | CASSMRQGANQPQHF